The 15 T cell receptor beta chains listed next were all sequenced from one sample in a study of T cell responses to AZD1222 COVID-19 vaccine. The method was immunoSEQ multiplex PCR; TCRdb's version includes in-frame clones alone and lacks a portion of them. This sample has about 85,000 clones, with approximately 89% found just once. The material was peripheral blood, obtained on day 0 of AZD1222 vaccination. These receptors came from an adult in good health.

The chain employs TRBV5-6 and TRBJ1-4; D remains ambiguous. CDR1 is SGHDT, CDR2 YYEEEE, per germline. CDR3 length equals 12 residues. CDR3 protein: CAPQDSDEKLFF. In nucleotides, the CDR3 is TGTGCTCCTCAAGACTCCGATGAAAAACTGTTTTTT.

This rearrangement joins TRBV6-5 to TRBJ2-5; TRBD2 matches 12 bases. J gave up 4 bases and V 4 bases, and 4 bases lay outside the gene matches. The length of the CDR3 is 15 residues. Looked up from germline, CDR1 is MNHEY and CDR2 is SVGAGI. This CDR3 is CASSSKGLAGETQYF. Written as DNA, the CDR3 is TGTGCCAGCAGTTCAAAGGGACTAGCGGGAGAGACCCAGTACTTC.

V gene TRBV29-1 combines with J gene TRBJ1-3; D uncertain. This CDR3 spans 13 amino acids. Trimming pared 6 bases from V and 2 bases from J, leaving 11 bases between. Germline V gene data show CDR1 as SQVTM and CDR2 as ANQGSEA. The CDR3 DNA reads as TGCAGCGTCGAGACGTTGGCTGGAAACACCATATATTTT. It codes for CSVETLAGNTIYF.

The CDR3 spells CASSGSRDKGGDNQPQHF. As DNA, the CDR3 is TGTGCCAGCAGTGGATCCCGGGACAAAGGAGGTGACAATCAGCCCCAGCATTTT. The chain employs TRBV25-1 and TRBJ1-5; D might be TRBD1 (6 bases). V lost 4 bases to trimming and J lost 3 bases, with 22 bases between them. CDR1 and CDR2 from the germline V gene are MGHDK and SYGVNS. CDR3 length: 18 amino acids.

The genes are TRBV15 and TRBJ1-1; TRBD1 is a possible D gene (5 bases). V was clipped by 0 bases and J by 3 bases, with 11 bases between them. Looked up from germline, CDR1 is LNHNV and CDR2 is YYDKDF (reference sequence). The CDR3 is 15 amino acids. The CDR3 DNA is TGTGCCACCAGCAGAGATCTGGTGGGGGACACTGAAGCTTTCTTT. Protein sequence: CATSRDLVGDTEAFF.

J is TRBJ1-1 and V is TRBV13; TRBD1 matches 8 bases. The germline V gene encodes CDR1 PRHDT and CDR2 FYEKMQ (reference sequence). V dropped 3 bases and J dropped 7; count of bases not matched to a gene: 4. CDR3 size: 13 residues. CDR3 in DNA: TGTGCCAGCAGCTTGGACAGGGCCTATGAAGCTTTCTTT. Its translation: CASSLDRAYEAFF.

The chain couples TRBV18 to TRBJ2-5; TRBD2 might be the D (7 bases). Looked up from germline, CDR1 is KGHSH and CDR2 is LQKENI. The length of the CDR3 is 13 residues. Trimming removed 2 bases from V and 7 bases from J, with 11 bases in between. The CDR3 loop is CASSPSGEGTQYF. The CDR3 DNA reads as TGTGCCAGCTCACCATCAGGGGAGGGGACCCAGTACTTC.

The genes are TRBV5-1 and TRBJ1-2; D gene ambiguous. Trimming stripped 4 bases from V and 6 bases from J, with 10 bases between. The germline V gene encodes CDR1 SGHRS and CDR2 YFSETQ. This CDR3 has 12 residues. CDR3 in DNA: TGCGCCAGCAGCGAGGACTTAAATGGCTACACCTTC. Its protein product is CASSEDLNGYTF.

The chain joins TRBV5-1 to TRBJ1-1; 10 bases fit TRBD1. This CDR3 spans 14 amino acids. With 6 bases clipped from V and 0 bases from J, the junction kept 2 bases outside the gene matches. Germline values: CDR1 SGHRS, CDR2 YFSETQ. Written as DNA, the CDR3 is TGCGCCAGCACTGGACAGGGGGTGAACACTGAAGCTTTCTTT. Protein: CASTGQGVNTEAFF.

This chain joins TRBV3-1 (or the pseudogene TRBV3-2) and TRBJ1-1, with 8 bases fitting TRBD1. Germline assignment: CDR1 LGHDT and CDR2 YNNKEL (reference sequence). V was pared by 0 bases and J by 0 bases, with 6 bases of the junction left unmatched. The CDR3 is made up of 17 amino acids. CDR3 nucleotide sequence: TGTGCCAGCAGCCAAGACCACCGGACAGGGATGAACACTGAAGCTTTCTTT. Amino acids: CASSQDHRTGMNTEAFF.

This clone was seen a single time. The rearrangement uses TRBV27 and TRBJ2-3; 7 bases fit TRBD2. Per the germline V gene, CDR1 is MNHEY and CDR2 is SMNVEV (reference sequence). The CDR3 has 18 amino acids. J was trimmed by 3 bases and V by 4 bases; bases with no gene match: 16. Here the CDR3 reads CASSSSGTVGGGTDTQYF. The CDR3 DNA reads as TGTGCCAGCAGTTCCTCCGGGACCGTGGGGGGAGGGACAGATACGCAGTATTTT.

As DNA, the CDR3 is TGTGCCAGCCCCCAGGGTGGGGGCTACACCTTC. This encodes CASPQGGGYTF. V gene TRBV7-9 combines with J gene TRBJ1-2; D is perhaps TRBD1 (5 bases). V was shortened by 8 bases and J by 8 bases, with 12 bases between the two germline ends. Looked up from germline, CDR1 is SEHNR and CDR2 is FQNEAQ (reference sequence). The CDR3 consists of 11 residues.

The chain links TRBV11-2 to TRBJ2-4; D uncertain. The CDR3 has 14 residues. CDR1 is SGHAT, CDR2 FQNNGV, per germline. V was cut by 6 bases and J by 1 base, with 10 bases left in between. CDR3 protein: CASRSIKAKNIQYF. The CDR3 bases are TGTGCCAGCAGGAGCATTAAGGCCAAAAACATTCAGTACTTC.

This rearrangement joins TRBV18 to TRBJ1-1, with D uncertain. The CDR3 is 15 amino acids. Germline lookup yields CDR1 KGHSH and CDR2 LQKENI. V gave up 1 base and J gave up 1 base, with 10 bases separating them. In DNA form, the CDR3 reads TGTGCCAGCTCACCACTCGGGGTCCCGAACACTGAAGCTTTCTTT. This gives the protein CASSPLGVPNTEAFF.

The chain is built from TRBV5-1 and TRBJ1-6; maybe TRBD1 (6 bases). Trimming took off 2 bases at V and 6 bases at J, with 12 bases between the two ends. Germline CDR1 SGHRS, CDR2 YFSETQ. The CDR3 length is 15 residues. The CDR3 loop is CASSLSQGGNSPLHF. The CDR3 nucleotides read TGCGCCAGCAGCTTATCACAGGGAGGTAATTCACCCCTCCACTTT.